The 6 T cell receptor beta chains in this list originate from one sample, sequenced in a study of blood T cell repertoires in COVID-19. The assay was immunoSEQ multiplex PCR, and TCRdb's table has in-frame clones only and misses some. The sample includes around 500,000 clones, 70% to 90% of them seen just once. The sample was peripheral blood. These TCRs come from a human donor in a cohort sampled during active COVID-19.

The CDR3 region has the DNA TGTGCCAGCAGCTGGACAGGGGTCCAGGGCTACACCTTC. This encodes CASSWTGVQGYTF. The chain couples TRBV28 to TRBJ1-2; the match to TRBD1 covers 9 bases. The junction had 7 bases not matched to a gene; V was cut back by 6 bases and J by 8 bases. This CDR3 spans 13 amino acids. Germline CDR1 and CDR2: MDHEN and SYDVKM.

This clone was recorded a few times. This chain links TRBV2 with TRBJ2-7, with D uncertain. V gave up 1 base and J gave up 0 bases, with 7 bases separating them. This CDR3 comprises 14 residues. Germline CDR1 reads SNHLY; CDR2 reads FYNNEI. The CDR3 nucleotides read TGTGCCAGCAGTGAAGACCTAAGCTCCTACGAGCAGTACTTC. Translated: CASSEDLSSYEQYF.

The gene calls are TRBV16 and TRBJ2-7; D gene ambiguous. The V and J ends lost 3 bases and 4 bases respectively, with 10 bases between them. CDR1 and CDR2 (germline): KGHSY, FQNENV. The CDR3 totals 13 residues. Here the CDR3 reads CASSQLTGYEQYF. CDR3 nucleotide sequence: TGTGCCAGCAGCCAGCTCACCGGTTACGAGCAGTACTTC.

Note on this clone: Distinct nucleotide sequences in the sample also encode this CDR3. The rearrangement uses TRBV2 and TRBJ2-7; 9 bases map to TRBD1. The CDR3 is made up of 14 amino acids. Germline V gene lookup returns CDR1 SNHLY and CDR2 FYNNEI. The V segment lost 7 bases and the J segment 0 bases; nucleotides outside the gene matches: 4. The CDR3: CASNPGQGSYEQYF. The CDR3 DNA reads as TGTGCCAGCAACCCGGGACAGGGCTCCTACGAGCAGTACTTC.

The chain joins TRBV27 to TRBJ1-2, with D tentatively TRBD1 (5 bases). This CDR3 has 13 amino acids. V lost 2 bases and J 10 bases, leaving 14 bases between the germline ends. Germline-derived CDR1 and CDR2 are MNHEY and SMNVEV (reference sequence). The CDR3 sequence is CASSLDRRGFYTF. CDR3 sequence (DNA): TGTGCCAGCAGTTTAGACAGAAGAGGATTCTACACCTTC.

This clone came up once. The rearrangement links TRBV5-1 to TRBJ2-1, with a possible D match to TRBD2 (6 bases). CDR3 length equals 16 residues. From germline, CDR1 is SGHRS and CDR2 YFSETQ. With 0 bases removed from V and 9 bases from J, the gap between germline ends came to 19 bases. The CDR3 DNA reads TGCGCCAGCAGCTTGGGTTCGGCGGGGCCGCGAGGTGAGCAGTTCTTC. Its protein is CASSLGSAGPRGEQFF.